This entry lists 23 T cell receptor beta chains sequenced from one sample in a study of cytomegalovirus exposure and HLA in healthy donors (dated by TCRdb to the late 2010s). Libraries came from the immunoSEQ multiplex PCR assay. For the multiplex PCR, a mixture combining 60 forward primers for TCR Vbeta segments and 13 reverse primers for TCR Jbeta segments was used. TCRdb provides this immuneACCESS table in a form limited to in-frame rearrangements. Some clones are lacking; in checked studies, under half of them reflect an unresolved V gene, and why the rest are absent is not known. The sample includes over 110,000 clones, with approximately 80% observed a single time. Roughly 5.6% of the sample belongs to the ten largest clones. Sequenced material: PBMCs. The receptors come from a woman aged 40 to 55 in good health and CMV-seropositive.

This chain joins TRBV30 and TRBJ2-1, with 7 bases that match TRBD2. The CDR3 totals 15 residues. Germline CDR1 is GTSNPN and CDR2 is SVGIG (reference sequence). V shed 0 bases, J shed 4 bases, and the junction held 6 bases outside the gene matches. The CDR3 region is CAWSVRGTTYNEQFF. The CDR3 nucleotides are TGTGCCTGGAGTGTACGCGGGACTACTTACAATGAGCAGTTCTTC.

The chain is built from TRBV10-3 and TRBJ1-1; 7 nucleotides align to TRBD1. Looked up from germline, CDR1 is ENHRY and CDR2 is SYGVKD. V trimming: 7 bases; J trimming: 4 bases; junction bases outside the gene matches: 12. The CDR3 extends over 15 amino acids. The CDR3 DNA follows: TGTGCCATCAAACCGGCCAGGGGGGAGAGCACTGAAGCTTTCTTT. As protein: CAIKPARGESTEAFF.

The CDR3 DNA sequence: TGTGCCAGCAGCTCCCGCGGGGGAGTCAACGTCCTGACTTTC. Translated, it gives CASSSRGGVNVLTF. This chain links TRBV5-6 with TRBJ2-6; 7 bases align to TRBD2. The CDR3 consists of 14 residues. The V segment lost 3 bases and the J segment 9 bases; nucleotides outside the gene matches: 6. Germline lookup yields CDR1 SGHDT and CDR2 YYEEEE.

This sequence joins TRBV2 and TRBJ2-1; D is possibly TRBD1 (6 bases). V lost 11 bases, J lost 4 bases, and 18 bases lay in between. Germline assignment: CDR1 SNHLY and CDR2 FYNNEI. This CDR3 is built from 14 residues. CDR3 in DNA: TGTGCCGTGACTTCCGGGACACTTTACAATGAGCAGTTCTTC. Protein: CAVTSGTLYNEQFF. Based on the CDR3 plus reference TRBV2 and TRBJ2-1, the full variable domain is EPEVTQTPSHQVTQMGQEVILRCVPISNHLYFYWYRQILGQKVEFLVSFYNNEISEKSEIFDDQFSVERPDGSNFTLKIRSTKLEDSAMYFCAVTSGTLYNEQFFGPGTRLTVL.

The CDR3: CAWNEGQGNTEAFF. The DNA of the CDR3 is TGTGCCTGGAATGAGGGACAGGGGAACACTGAAGCTTTCTTT. The genes are TRBV30 and TRBJ1-1; TRBD1 agrees at 9 bases. V dropped 4 bases and J dropped 1; count of bases not matched to a gene: 4. CDR1 and CDR2 (germline): GTSNPN, SVGIG (reference sequence). This CDR3 contains 14 residues. Variable domain in full (rest from reference TRBV30 and TRBJ1-1): SQTIHQWPATLVQPVGSPLSLECTVEGTSNPNLYWYRQAAGRGLQLLFYSVGIGQISSEVPQNLSASRPQDRQFILSSKKLLLSDSGFYLCAWNEGQGNTEAFFGQGTRLTVV.

The sample holds a few counts of this clone. This chain joins TRBV5-4 and TRBJ1-1, with TRBD1 as a possible D gene (5 bases). The CDR3 has 15 residues. The germline V gene has CDR1 SGHNT and CDR2 YYREEE (reference sequence). Trimming took 0 bases from V and 0 from J, leaving 9 bases between them. The CDR3 region is CASSLGGRVNTEAFF. The DNA of the CDR3 is TGTGCCAGCAGCTTGGGGGGCAGAGTGAACACTGAAGCTTTCTTT.

V gene TRBV28 combines with J gene TRBJ2-5; TRBD2 agrees at 8 bases. This CDR3 spans 14 amino acids. The V segment lost 5 bases and the J segment 4 bases; nucleotides outside the gene matches: 6. CDR1 is MDHEN, CDR2 SYDVKM, per germline. Here the CDR3 reads CASSPGGGRETQYF. The CDR3 DNA reads as TGTGCCAGCAGTCCCGGGGGGGGGCGAGAGACCCAGTACTTC.

V usage is TRBV6-4 and J usage is TRBJ2-3, with TRBD1 matching over 8 bases. J was trimmed by 1 base and V by 3 bases; bases with no gene match: 3. The CDR3 loop spans 15 amino acids. The germline gives CDR1 MRHNA, CDR2 SNTAGT. The CDR3 bases are TGTGCCAGCAGTGAGGCAGGGGGCGGCACAGATACGCAGTATTTT. Protein: CASSEAGGGTDTQYF.

V gene TRBV7-9 combines with J gene TRBJ1-3; tentative D call: TRBD1 (5 bases). V was trimmed by 5 bases and J by 0 bases, leaving 11 bases between them. Germline V gives CDR1 SEHNR, CDR2 FQNEAQ (reference sequence). This CDR3 has 15 amino acids. This CDR3 reads CASSLDSFSGNTIYF. CDR3 DNA sequence: TGTGCCAGCAGCCTAGACAGTTTCTCTGGAAACACCATATATTTT.

The chain carries TRBV9 and TRBJ1-4, with D tentatively TRBD1 (6 bases). Germline lookup yields CDR1 SGDLS and CDR2 YYNGEE. The CDR3 has 15 residues. Trimming cost V 2 bases and J 7 bases, with 15 bases left between them. DNA for the CDR3: TGTGCCAGCAGCGTGCTACAGGGAGACGGTGAAAAACTGTTTTTT. Its translation is CASSVLQGDGEKLFF.

This clone showed up just a few times. The CDR3 region is CASSQGALPVKETQYF. As DNA, the CDR3 is TGTGCCAGCAGCCAGGGAGCGCTTCCTGTAAAAGAGACCCAGTACTTC. The gene calls are TRBV14 and TRBJ2-5; a weak D match, TRBD2 (5 bases). CDR3 length: 16 amino acids. The ends were cut back, 3 bases at V and 3 bases at J, with 17 bases in the middle. The germline CDR1 and CDR2 sequences are SGHDN and FVKESK.

The V call is TRBV7-3, the J call TRBJ2-3; TRBD1 might be the D (5 bases). CDR1 is SGHTA and CDR2 is FQGTGA in the germline V gene. V lost 9 bases, J lost 1 base, and 5 bases lay in between. This CDR3 is built from 11 residues. CDR3 sequence (DNA): TGTGCCAGGGGGCGCACAGATACGCAGTATTTT. Protein product: CARGRTDTQYF.

Points on this clone: One end of the junction is discordant with germline, which a read error may explain. The chain carries TRBV7-9 and TRBJ2-1; D may be TRBD2 (6 bases). The CDR3 loop spans 16 amino acids. Germline V CDR1 and CDR2: SEHNR, FQNEAQ (reference sequence). This chain's CDR3 is CSSSLTLSGSYNEQFF. CDR3 nucleotides: TGTTCCAGCAGCTTAACCCTTAGCGGATCCTACAATGAGCAGTTCTTC.

V usage is TRBV6-5 and J usage is TRBJ1-1, with D possibly being TRBD1 (6 bases). Deletions cut 5 bases from V and 10 bases from J, with 20 bases between. Germline CDR1 reads MNHEY; CDR2 reads SVGAGI. The CDR3 has 14 residues. CDR3 nucleotide sequence: TGTGCCAGCAGTCCTCCCGGAATTAGGGGGACAGCTTTCTTT. This sequence encodes CASSPPGIRGTAFF.

V is TRBV18 and J is TRBJ2-1; D is perhaps TRBD1 (5 bases). V lost 3 bases to trimming and J lost 5 bases, with 17 bases between them. CDR3 length: 16 residues. CDR1 is KGHSH, CDR2 LQKENI, per germline. Here the CDR3 reads CASSPRAPKSDNEQFF. The CDR3 nucleotides are TGTGCCAGCTCACCCAGGGCCCCTAAATCAGACAATGAGCAGTTCTTC.

This clone was seen only a few times. The genes are TRBV6-5 and TRBJ1-2; D gene uncertain. Germline values: CDR1 MNHEY, CDR2 SVGAGI. V was cut by 10 bases and J by 5 bases, with 8 bases left in between. The CDR3 is made up of 10 amino acids. CDR3 in DNA: TGTGCCACCGAGCTTTATGGCTACACCTTC. Its protein is CATELYGYTF.

This clone turned up a few times. The V and J genes are TRBV7-9 and TRBJ1-2, with no clear D. V lost 5 bases to trimming and J lost 4 bases, with 8 bases between them. Germline V gives CDR1 SEHNR, CDR2 FQNEAQ (reference sequence). The CDR3 runs to 12 residues. The DNA for the CDR3 is TGTGCCAGCAGCGATTGGGCCTATGGCTACACCTTC. Protein sequence: CASSDWAYGYTF.

A word on this clone: At one end, the junction sequence differs from germline, possibly due to a read error. The chain has TRBV7-7 and TRBJ2-3; 7 positions match TRBD1. In germline, CDR1 is SSHAT, CDR2 FNYEAQ (reference sequence). The CDR3 loop spans 17 amino acids. The CDR3, as DNA: TGTGCTAGCAGCTTATGTCGCCCCGCGACAGGGTCAGATACGCAGTATTTT. It yields the protein CASSLCRPATGSDTQYF.

The chain is built from TRBV29-1 and TRBJ2-3, with TRBD1 identical over 8 bases. The J segment lost 3 bases and the V segment lost 4 bases, leaving 6 bases of the junction unmatched. The CDR3 is 14 amino acids. Germline V gene lookup returns CDR1 SQVTM and CDR2 ANQGSEA. CDR3 amino acids: CSVAVTGATDTQYF. The CDR3 DNA follows: TGCAGCGTTGCAGTGACAGGGGCGACAGATACGCAGTATTTT.

The rearrangement links TRBV19 to TRBJ2-2; 9 positions match TRBD1. The CDR3 covers 13 residues. Germline V CDR1 and CDR2: LNHDA, SQIVND (reference sequence). The junction had 3 bases not matched to a gene; V was cut back by 6 bases and J by 7 bases. The CDR3 loop reads CASRTGGGGELFF. The CDR3 nucleotides are TGTGCCAGTAGGACAGGGGGAGGCGGGGAGCTGTTTTTT.

The chain employs TRBV19 and TRBJ2-3; the match to TRBD2 covers 7 bases. This CDR3 spans 15 amino acids. V shed 3 bases, J shed 3 bases, and the junction held 6 bases outside the gene matches. The germline V gene has CDR1 LNHDA and CDR2 SQIVND (reference sequence). As DNA, the CDR3 is TGTGCCAGTAGTATGGCGGGAGTTAGAACAGATACGCAGTATTTT. Residues: CASSMAGVRTDTQYF.

This chain uses TRBV30 with TRBJ1-3, with a tentative D call TRBD1 (5 bases). The germline gives CDR1 GTSNPN, CDR2 SVGIG (reference sequence). V lost 2 bases and J 0 bases, leaving 11 bases between the germline ends. The CDR3 consists of 15 residues. In nucleotides, the CDR3 is TGTGCCTGGAGTTCGACAGCCAGCTCTGGAAACACCATATATTTT. This gives the protein CAWSSTASSGNTIYF.

This clone has just a few counts. This chain uses TRBV6-6 with TRBJ1-1; 7 bases align to TRBD1. The trim removed 4 bases at V and 0 bases at J, leaving 2 bases unmatched. The V gene's germline CDR1 is MNHNY and CDR2 SVGAGI (reference sequence). The CDR3 sequence is 14 residues long. The DNA of the CDR3 is TGTGCCAGCAGTTTGACAGGGTTGAACACTGAAGCTTTCTTT. Its translation is CASSLTGLNTEAFF.